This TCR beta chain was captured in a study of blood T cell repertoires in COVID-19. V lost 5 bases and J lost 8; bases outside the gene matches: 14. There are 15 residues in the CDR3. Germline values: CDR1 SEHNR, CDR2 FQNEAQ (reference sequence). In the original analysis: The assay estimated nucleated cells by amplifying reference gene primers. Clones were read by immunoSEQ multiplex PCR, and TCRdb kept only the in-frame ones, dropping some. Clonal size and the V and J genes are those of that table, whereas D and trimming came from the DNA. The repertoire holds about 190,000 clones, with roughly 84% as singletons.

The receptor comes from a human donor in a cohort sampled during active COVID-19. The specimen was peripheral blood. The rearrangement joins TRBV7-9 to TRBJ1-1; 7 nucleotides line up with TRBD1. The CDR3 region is CASSQPIGTVEEAFF. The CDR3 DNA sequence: TGTGCCAGCAGCCAGCCAATTGGGACAGTCGAGGAAGCTTTCTTT.